Reported below is one T cell receptor (beta chain). Its cognate antigen has yet to be identified. No base quality information exists; no much larger clone differs at one position. The iRepertoire nested amplicon-rescue multiplex PCR (arm-PCR) platform was used to amplify TCR alpha and beta CDR3 regions from RNA. The input for one-step reverse transcription and amplification was 100-400 ng of either tissue mRNA or PBMC total RNA. Following bead purification, Illumina adapters were added through a secondary multiplex PCR, and the libraries were then gel-purified between 200 and 400 bp. Demultiplexing relied on internal 6-nucleotide barcodes carried by the libraries. Libraries were sequenced on an Illumina MiSeq with 2x220 or 2x250 nucleotide paired-end reads. In the paper's pipeline: Paired reads were merged using FLASH 1.2.11 and aligned with BWA-MEM to the GRCh37 human genome, and TRA and TRB reads were then extracted. V and J assignment used an IMGT-derived reference of cassette sequences and CDR3 motifs that included pseudogenes. Reads were translated in three frames, and productive CDR3s were defined as those with a C...FGXG motif and no stop codons. Unique combinations of V-J cassette pair and CDR3 amino acid sequence were defined as clonotypes. Reads were filtered by Hamming distance, with the threshold set by the sequence error rate of each sample in mapped regions. The raw public data were reprocessed by TCRdb itself: fastp quality trimming at Q25, MiXCR clonotype calling, in-frame beta chains only. Rows merge per CDR3 protein into single entries with the most common DNA and genes. These V and J calls derive from TCRdb rather than the authors' analysis. This sample is represented by under 150,000 distinct CDR3 sequences; under 25% of them were singletons. The ten top clones hold under 35% of the sample.

V loses 7 bases at its end and J loses 0 bases; junction bases beyond the gene matches: 2. The CDR3 spans 15 residues, from the cysteine through the phenylalanine. Kept here is only the CDR3 DNA, which spans 45 bases and is read in frame from base 1. According to the germline V gene, CDR1 reads MGHDK and CDR2 reads SYGVNS. This entry belongs to a study of glioma-infiltrating T cells (dated by TCRdb to 2015 to 2016). At the level of the whole study: The study sequenced TCR alpha- and beta-chain repertoires from glioma tissue, from non-neoplastic brain tissue and from matched peripheral blood mononuclear cells. The paired cohort was made up of three low-grade glioma patients, several primary glioblastoma patients and three non-glioma patients who contributed non-neoplastic brain tissue. To measure divergence between tissue and blood T-cell populations, each tissue-infiltrating repertoire was compared with the peripheral blood repertoire of the same patient. General findings and caveats noted by the study authors: Small numbers underpinned the group comparisons: eight glioblastoma patients, three low-grade glioma patients and three non-neoplastic patients. Tissue and blood shared very few CDR3 sequences, a result attributed to high CDR3 diversity and limited sampling. In non-neoplastic patients, VJ-independent divergence between tissue and blood fell below expectation, whereas in all gliomas, and especially in low-grade gliomas, the divergence rose above expectation.

The source material was glioma tissue, nonneoplastic brain tissue, or PBMCs (not recorded which). Recombination connected TRBV25-1 to TRBJ1-3; 11 middle bases align to TRBD1. The TCR comes from a human donor with low-grade glioma or glioblastoma, undergoing nonglioma brain surgery, or in good health (not recorded which). Here the CDR3 is given as CASTGTGGSGNTIYF. The nucleotides read TGTGCCAGCACCGGGACAGGGGGCTCTGGAAACACCATATATTTT.